This TCR beta chain came from a study of blood T cell repertoires in COVID-19. Study background: The analysed material was cDNA or gDNA that came from T cells, B-cell-depleted T cells, or PBMCs.

Data came from immunoSEQ multiplex PCR; TCRdb stores just in-frame clones and leaves some out. Here the sample spans some 300,000 clones, about 82% being singletons. The CDR3 covers 16 residues. Germline loops: CDR1 ENHRY, CDR2 SYGVKD. V was pared by 2 bases and J by 0 bases, with 4 bases of the junction left unmatched. The sample was peripheral blood. This clonotype was sampled from a woman aged 50 to 65 with active or convalescent COVID-19. This sequence joins TRBV10-3 and TRBJ2-7; 10 nucleotides align to TRBD2. The CDR3 region has the DNA TGTGCCATCAGTGAGGGACTAGCGGTCACCTCCTACGAGCAGTACTTC. It codes for CAISEGLAVTSYEQYF.